This note documents a single T cell receptor (beta chain) sequence. As yet, its antigen is unknown. Separate from the approximately 670-subject first cohort was the roughly 130-subject validation cohort, to which the donors belonged. The entry originates in a study of cytomegalovirus exposure and HLA in healthy donors. Across the study: It was reported in a later analysis that the same platform had been used for the 120 validation repertoires as for the 666 first-cohort repertoires.

Findings and caveats of the study: Cytomegalovirus status was reportedly diagnosed by the classifier with high specificity and sensitivity.

Germline values: CDR1 SGHVS, CDR2 FNYEAQ. The length of the CDR3 is 16 residues. Deletions cut 0 bases from V and 9 bases from J, with 18 bases between. Profiling relied on immunoSEQ multiplex PCR, and the TCRdb table lists in-frame clones only, not all of them. This sample has 180,000 or so clones, with roughly 89% found just once. The V and J genes are TRBV7-6 and TRBJ2-1, with unresolved D. The source is a woman in her twenties or thirties in good health and CMV-seronegative. The sample consisted of PBMCs. Written as DNA, the CDR3 is TGTGCCAGCAGCTTAGCGAGTACTAACCCTGGATCTGAGCAGTTCTTC. This translates into CASSLASTNPGSEQFF.